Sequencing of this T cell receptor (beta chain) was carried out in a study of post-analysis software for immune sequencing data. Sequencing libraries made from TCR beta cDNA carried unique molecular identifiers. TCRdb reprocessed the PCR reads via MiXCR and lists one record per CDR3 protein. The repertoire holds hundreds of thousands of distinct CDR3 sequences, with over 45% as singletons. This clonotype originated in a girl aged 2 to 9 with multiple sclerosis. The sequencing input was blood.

CDR3 sequence reads: CASSLATGAYEQYF. The CDR3 nucleotides are TGCGCCAGCAGCTTGGCCACGGGGGCCTACGAGCAGTACTTC. The chain uses TRBV5-1 and TRBJ2-7, with D maybe TRBD2 (6 bases). Germline V lookup: CDR1 SGHRS, CDR2 YFSETQ. The CDR3 contains 14 residues. V was cut by 0 bases and J by 2 bases, with 9 bases left in between.